This TCR beta chain stems from a study of T cell changes during pregnancy in multiple sclerosis. The CDR3 loop spans 13 amino acids. Germline lookup yields CDR1 MNHNS and CDR2 SASEGT. Sequencing was performed with immunoSEQ multiplex PCR; in TCRdb, only in-frame clones are kept and a portion is missing. The top ten clones hold 2% to 3% of a sample with roughly 62,000 clones, 89% of them seen once. Comments on this clone: One end of the junction does not line up with germline, which may come from a read error.

The sequence came from a female donor with multiple sclerosis, enrolled in a pregnancy study. Here the sequenced sample was peripheral blood, taken in the first trimester of pregnancy. This chain connects TRBV6-1 to TRBJ1-4; perhaps TRBD1 as D (6 bases). The CDR3 here is CASSEAIPGVAIF. The CDR3 DNA reads TGTGCCAGCAGTGAAGCCATTCCAGGGGTCGCGATTTTT.